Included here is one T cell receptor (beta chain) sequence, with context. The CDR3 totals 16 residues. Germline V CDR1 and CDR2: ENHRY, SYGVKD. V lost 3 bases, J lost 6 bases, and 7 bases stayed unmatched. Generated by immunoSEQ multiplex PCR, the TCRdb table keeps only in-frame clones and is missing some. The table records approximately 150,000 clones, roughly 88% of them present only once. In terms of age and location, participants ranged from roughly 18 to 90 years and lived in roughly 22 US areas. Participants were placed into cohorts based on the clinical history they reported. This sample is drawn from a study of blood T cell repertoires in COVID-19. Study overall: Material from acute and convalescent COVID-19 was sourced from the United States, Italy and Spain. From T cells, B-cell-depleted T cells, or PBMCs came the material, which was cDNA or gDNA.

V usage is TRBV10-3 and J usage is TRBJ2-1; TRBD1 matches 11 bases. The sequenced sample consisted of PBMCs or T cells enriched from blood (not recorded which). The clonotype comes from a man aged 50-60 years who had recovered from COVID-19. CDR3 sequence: CAISELRDRGFNEQFF. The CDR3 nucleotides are TGTGCCATCAGTGAACTCCGGGACAGGGGGTTCAATGAGCAGTTCTTC.